A selection of T cell receptor beta chains follows, all from one sample in a study of blood T cell repertoires in COVID-19. Sequenced by immunoSEQ multiplex PCR; TCRdb stores in-frame clones only, minus some. Here the sample spans a few hundred thousand clones, nearly 90% being singletons. The sample consisted of PBMCs or T cells enriched from blood (not recorded which). The source is a woman between 50 and 59 years old who had been exposed to COVID-19. The CDR3 runs from the conserved cysteine through the conserved F or W. Fields, in order: clone size, J gene, V gene, D gene, CDR3 DNA, CDR3 protein. A D gene is named only where the DNA matches it firmly. Only some rows state a clone size, as once, few, many or a class for expanded clones.

.	TRBJ1-5	TRBV30	TRBD1	TGTGCCTGGAGTTCCTCTCGGGACAGCCGAAGCAATCAGCCCCAGCATTTT	CAWSSSRDSRSNQPQHF
once	TRBJ1-1	TRBV5-1	TRBD1	TGCGCCAGCAGCCCAGGACAGGGTGGGACTGAAGCTTTCTTT	CASSPGQGGTEAFF
.	TRBJ2-1	TRBV7-9	.	TGTGCCAGCAGCTTAGGCTCAGGTATGGATGAGCAGTTCTTC	CASSLGSGMDEQFF
.	TRBJ2-1	TRBV7-9	.	TGTGCCAGCAGCTTACCGCAGGCCAGGTCGACGAGGCAGTTCTTC	CASSLPQARSTRQFF
.	TRBJ1-5	TRBV27	.	TGTGCCAGCAGTCCAAAGGGGGGGGCTGGTCATCAGCCCCAGCATTTT	CASSPKGGAGHQPQHF
.	TRBJ2-5	TRBV3-1/TRBV3-2	.	TGTGCCAGCAGCCCCTCGACGGCCAGGGAGACCCAGTACTTC	CASSPSTARETQYF
.	TRBJ1-6	TRBV6-5	.	TGTGCCAGCACCAGTACAGGGAATTCACCCCTCCACTTT	CASTSTGNSPLHF
.	TRBJ2-2	TRBV5-1	.	TGCGCCAGCAGCTCGGGCGGGACCGGGGAGCTGTTTTTT	CASSSGGTGELFF
few	TRBJ2-1	TRBV5-1	.	TGCGCCAGCAGCCAAGAGGTCACAGGGTACAATGAGCAGTTCTTC	CASSQEVTGYNEQFF
.	TRBJ2-1	TRBV7-6	.	TGTGCCAGCAGCTTAGGTCCAGGGGGGTTAGTGAATGAGCAGTTCTTC	CASSLGPGGLVNEQFF